Shown below are 21 T cell receptor beta chains from a single sample sequenced in a study of T cell responses to AZD1222 COVID-19 vaccine (dated by TCRdb to about 2021). The library was produced with the immunoSEQ multiplex PCR assay. In TCRdb, the immuneACCESS table is reduced to in-frame sequences with V and J assigned. These tables do not hold every clone; where another copy was compared, an unresolved V gene accounts for under half, and the others remain unexplained. The sample table lists more than 150,000 clones, approximately 90% of them with a count of one. The ten biggest clones cover about 1.6% of the sample. The time point label on this specimen signifies: baseline before first vaccination. The sample here was peripheral blood, taken on day 0 of AZD1222 vaccination. The source is an adult in good health.

The V call is TRBV28, the J call TRBJ1-5; no reliable D call. There are 14 residues in the CDR3. The V and J ends lost 3 bases and 2 bases respectively, with 8 bases between them. Germline lookup yields CDR1 MDHEN and CDR2 SYDVKM. The CDR3: CASSLGDGNQPQHF. Written as DNA, the CDR3 is TGTGCCAGCAGTTTGGGAGACGGCAATCAGCCCCAGCATTTT.

V is TRBV19 and J is TRBJ1-2; D is undetermined. CDR3 size: 11 residues. Germline CDR1 is LNHDA and CDR2 is SQIVND (reference sequence). V shed 7 bases and J shed 6 bases, with 9 bases lying between them. Here the CDR3 DNA reads TGTGCCAGTACTAATGAGCATGGCTACACCTTC. Protein: CASTNEHGYTF. The whole variable domain, remainder taken from reference TRBV19 and TRBJ1-2, is DGGITQSPKYLFRKEGQNVTLSCEQNLNHDAMYWYRQDPGQGLRLIYYSQIVNDFQKGDIAEGYSVSREKKESFPLTVTSAQKNPTAFYLCASTNEHGYTFGSGTRLTVV.

The J gene is TRBJ1-5, the V gene TRBV28; perhaps TRBD1 as D (6 bases). There are 16 residues in the CDR3. Germline V gives CDR1 MDHEN, CDR2 SYDVKM. Trimming took off 5 bases at V and 7 bases at J, with 21 bases between the two ends. Written as DNA, the CDR3 is TGTGCCAGCAGTCGATCGACAGGAAGATCCGGACAGCCCCAGCATTTT. It codes for CASSRSTGRSGQPQHF.

The chain combines TRBV5-6 with TRBJ1-5; D is ambiguous. Germline V gene data show CDR1 as SGHDT and CDR2 as YYEEEE. Trimming removed 4 bases at V and 9 bases at J, with 14 bases between. This CDR3 has 13 amino acids. The CDR3 region is CASSPGGFGPQHF. Written as DNA, the CDR3 is TGTGCCAGCAGCCCCGGAGGCTTTGGGCCCCAGCATTTT.

The chain couples TRBV4-2 to TRBJ2-7, with D perhaps TRBD1 (6 bases). Trimming pared 1 base from V and 0 bases from J, leaving 10 bases between. Germline V lookup: CDR1 LGHNA, CDR2 YNFKEQ. The CDR3 contains 15 residues. CDR3 in DNA: TGTGCCAGCAGCCAAGGCCGGGACATCTCCTACGAGCAGTACTTC. This gives the protein CASSQGRDISYEQYF.

The chain combines TRBV19 with TRBJ1-2; TRBD1 matches at 9 bases. J lost 4 bases, V lost 6 bases, and 15 bases had no gene match. This CDR3 is 17 amino acids long. Germline V gives CDR1 LNHDA, CDR2 SQIVND (reference sequence). The DNA for the CDR3 is TGTGCCAGTAGCCCTGGCACCGGGACAGGGATTTTCTATGGCTACACCTTC. Protein product: CASSPGTGTGIFYGYTF.

The chain is built from TRBV6-5 and TRBJ1-4, with D uncertain. Germline lookup yields CDR1 MNHEY and CDR2 SVGAGI. V lost 4 bases and J 8 bases, leaving 14 bases between the germline ends. CDR3 size: 14 residues. CDR3 amino acids: CASSSGSVEEKLFF. Here the CDR3 DNA reads TGTGCCAGCAGTTCCGGCTCGGTTGAGGAAAAACTGTTTTTT.

This chain connects TRBV11-3 to TRBJ1-1; D remains ambiguous. CDR3 size: 16 residues. Trimming shortened V by 2 bases and J by 0 bases, and 13 bases separated the two germline ends. Germline V lookup: CDR1 SGHNT, CDR2 YENEEA. The CDR3 spells CASSLFRGGLNTEAFF. For the CDR3, the DNA is TGTGCCAGCAGCTTATTTAGAGGTGGGTTGAACACTGAAGCTTTCTTT.

V usage is TRBV2 and J usage is TRBJ2-7, with 8 bases identical to TRBD2. The CDR3 length is 16 residues. The germline gives CDR1 SNHLY, CDR2 FYNNEI. Trimming cost V 3 bases and J 0 bases; bases outside gene matches: 7. The CDR3 spells CASSDRKRGNSYEQYF. The CDR3 region has the DNA TGTGCCAGCAGTGACCGAAAGCGGGGGAACTCCTACGAGCAGTACTTC.

This chain joins TRBV28 and TRBJ1-5; D unresolved. V dropped 2 bases and J dropped 0 bases, with 11 bases sitting between them. The CDR3 contains 16 residues. Germline-derived CDR1 and CDR2 are MDHEN and SYDVKM. Written as DNA, the CDR3 is TGTGCCAGCAGTTTAACAACAGATTATAGCAATCAGCCCCAGCATTTT. This translates into CASSLTTDYSNQPQHF. Together with reference TRBV28 and TRBJ1-5, the CDR3 gives the full variable domain: DVKVTQSSRYLVKRTGEKVFLECVQDMDHENMFWYRQDPGLGLRLIYFSYDVKMKEKGDIPEGYSVSREKKERFSLILESASTNQTSMYLCASSLTTDYSNQPQHFGDGTRLSIL.

The rearrangement joins TRBV4-2 to TRBJ2-1; possible D gene TRBD2, 6 bases. The CDR3 has 16 amino acids. CDR1 LGHNA and CDR2 YNFKEQ come from the germline V gene. V was pared by 0 bases and J by 4 bases, with 13 bases between. CDR3 in amino acids: CASSQDGGLAYNEQFF. The CDR3, as DNA: TGTGCCAGCAGCCAAGATGGGGGACTGGCTTACAATGAGCAGTTCTTC.

The V and J genes are TRBV6-1 and TRBJ2-7; D is possibly TRBD1 or TRBD2 (5 bases each). The length of the CDR3 is 13 residues. Germline CDR1 reads MNHNS; CDR2 reads SASEGT. V lost 6 bases, J lost 6 bases, and 15 bases lay in between. DNA for the CDR3: TGTGCCAGCAGCCTTAGCAGGGACGGCGAGCAGTACTTC. Its translation is CASSLSRDGEQYF.

This clone was observed a handful of times. The chain combines TRBV3-1 (or the pseudogene TRBV3-2) with TRBJ2-2, with 8 nucleotides matching TRBD2. J lost 5 bases, V lost 3 bases, and 5 bases had no gene match. The CDR3 sequence is 15 residues long. Germline assignment: CDR1 LGHDT and CDR2 YNNKEL (reference sequence). In DNA, the CDR3 is TGTGCCAGCAGCCAGATAGCGGGGAAAACCGGGGAGCTGTTTTTT. Its protein is CASSQIAGKTGELFF.

This clone appeared a single time. The rearrangement joins TRBV6-2 or TRBV6-3 to TRBJ2-7, with 7 nucleotides matching TRBD2. CDR1 and CDR2 (germline): MNHEY, SVGEGT. The CDR3 is 17 amino acids. Trimming at V came to 6 bases and at J to 0 bases, leaving 14 bases not matched to a gene. This chain's CDR3 is CASSLRLSGVPSYEQYF. The CDR3 DNA follows: TGTGCCAGCAGCTTACGCCTGAGCGGGGTTCCCTCCTACGAGCAGTACTTC.

The chain combines TRBV3-1 (or the pseudogene TRBV3-2) with TRBJ1-6; TRBD1 aligns across 10 bases. This CDR3 contains 16 residues. Trimming cost V 4 bases and J 10 bases; bases outside gene matches: 10. Per the germline V gene, CDR1 is LGHDT and CDR2 is YNNKEL (reference sequence). The CDR3 coding sequence is TGTGCCAGCAGCCTCCGACAGGGGGCTATGGGGTCACCCCTCCACTTT. Protein product: CASSLRQGAMGSPLHF.

By share of the sample, this clone is medium-sized. This rearrangement joins TRBV4-1 to TRBJ1-5, with no clear D. The germline V gene encodes CDR1 MGHRA and CDR2 YSYEKL. Trimming stripped 0 bases from V and 0 bases from J, with 6 bases between. The CDR3 totals 15 residues. CDR3: CASSQERISNQPQHF. The CDR3 region has the DNA TGCGCCAGCAGCCAAGAACGGATTAGCAATCAGCCCCAGCATTTT.

The chain joins TRBV6-1 to TRBJ2-5; D is unresolved. Germline V gene sequence: CDR1 MNHNS, CDR2 SASEGT. The CDR3 runs 12 residues. V lost 3 bases to trimming and J lost 4 bases, with 6 bases between them. CDR3 nucleotide sequence: TGTGCCAGCAGTGACGTGGGAGAGACCCAGTACTTC. It translates to CASSDVGETQYF.

V gene TRBV10-2 combines with J gene TRBJ1-1; 7 nucleotides agree with TRBD1. The J segment lost 6 bases and the V segment lost 4 bases, leaving 17 bases of the junction unmatched. This CDR3 is 17 amino acids long. Per germline, CDR1 WSHSY and CDR2 SAAADI. The CDR3 nucleotides are TGCGCCAGCAGTGTAACAGGAGGGGGCTATCGGGCCTCTGAAGCTTTCTTT. Translation: CASSVTGGGYRASEAFF.

J is TRBJ2-2 and V is TRBV6-5; D unclear. This CDR3 region has 15 residues. The V end lost 4 bases, the J end lost 4 bases, and 13 bases lay between the germline ends. Germline V gene data show CDR1 as MNHEY and CDR2 as SVGAGI. As DNA, the CDR3 is TGTGCCAGCAGTTCGTCTCGGGTAACCACCGGGGAGCTGTTTTTT. Protein product: CASSSSRVTTGELFF.

V gene TRBV6-6 combines with J gene TRBJ2-5, with TRBD2 matching 13 bases. J was trimmed by 5 bases and V by 5 bases; bases with no gene match: 8. CDR1 is MNHNY, CDR2 SVGAGI, per germline (reference sequence). The CDR3 has 16 residues. CDR3 region: CASSPTSGGARETQYF. The CDR3 DNA follows: TGTGCCAGCAGTCCCACTAGCGGGGGGGCACGGGAGACCCAGTACTTC.

The chain combines TRBV11-3 with TRBJ1-1; the D is unclear. V lost 5 bases and J lost 4, with 11 bases in between. CDR1 is SGHNT, CDR2 YENEEA, per germline. There are 13 residues in the CDR3. The CDR3 loop is CASSPRAATEAFF. DNA of the CDR3: TGTGCCAGCAGCCCCCGAGCAGCCACTGAAGCTTTCTTT.